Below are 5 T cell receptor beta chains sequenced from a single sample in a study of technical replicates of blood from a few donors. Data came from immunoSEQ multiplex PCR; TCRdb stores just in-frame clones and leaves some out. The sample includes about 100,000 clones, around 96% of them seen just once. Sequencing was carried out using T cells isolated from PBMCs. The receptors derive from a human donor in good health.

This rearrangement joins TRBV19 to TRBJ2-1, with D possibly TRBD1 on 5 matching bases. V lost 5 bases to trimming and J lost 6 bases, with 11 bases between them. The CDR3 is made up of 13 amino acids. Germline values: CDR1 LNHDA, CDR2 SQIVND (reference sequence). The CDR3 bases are TGTGCCAGTAGTCAGGGATGGGCCAATGAGCAGTTCTTC. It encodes CASSQGWANEQFF.

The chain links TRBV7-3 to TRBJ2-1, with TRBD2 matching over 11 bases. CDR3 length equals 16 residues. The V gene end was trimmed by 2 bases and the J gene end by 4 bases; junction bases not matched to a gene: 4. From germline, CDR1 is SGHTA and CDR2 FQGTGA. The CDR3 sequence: CASSLGGTSGYNEQFF. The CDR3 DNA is TGTGCCAGCAGCTTAGGGGGGACTAGCGGATACAATGAGCAGTTCTTC.

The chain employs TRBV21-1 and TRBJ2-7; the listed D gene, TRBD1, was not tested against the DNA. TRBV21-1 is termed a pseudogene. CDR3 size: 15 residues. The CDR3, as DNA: TGTGCCAGCAGCAAAGGAGGGGACAACTCCTACGAGCAGTACTTC. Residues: CASSKGGDNSYEQYF.

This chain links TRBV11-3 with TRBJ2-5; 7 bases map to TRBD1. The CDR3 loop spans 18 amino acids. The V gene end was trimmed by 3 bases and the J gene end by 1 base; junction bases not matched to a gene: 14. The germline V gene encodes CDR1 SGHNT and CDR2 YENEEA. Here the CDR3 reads CASSFYGIGTAPQETQYF. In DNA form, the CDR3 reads TGTGCCAGCAGCTTTTACGGGATCGGGACAGCCCCCCAAGAGACCCAGTACTTC.

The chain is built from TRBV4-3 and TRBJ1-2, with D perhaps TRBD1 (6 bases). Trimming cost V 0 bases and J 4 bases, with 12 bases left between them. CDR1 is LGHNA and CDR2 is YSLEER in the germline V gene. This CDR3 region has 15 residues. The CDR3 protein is CASSQDEGQPYGYTF. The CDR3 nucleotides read TGCGCCAGCAGCCAAGATGAGGGACAACCCTATGGCTACACCTTC.